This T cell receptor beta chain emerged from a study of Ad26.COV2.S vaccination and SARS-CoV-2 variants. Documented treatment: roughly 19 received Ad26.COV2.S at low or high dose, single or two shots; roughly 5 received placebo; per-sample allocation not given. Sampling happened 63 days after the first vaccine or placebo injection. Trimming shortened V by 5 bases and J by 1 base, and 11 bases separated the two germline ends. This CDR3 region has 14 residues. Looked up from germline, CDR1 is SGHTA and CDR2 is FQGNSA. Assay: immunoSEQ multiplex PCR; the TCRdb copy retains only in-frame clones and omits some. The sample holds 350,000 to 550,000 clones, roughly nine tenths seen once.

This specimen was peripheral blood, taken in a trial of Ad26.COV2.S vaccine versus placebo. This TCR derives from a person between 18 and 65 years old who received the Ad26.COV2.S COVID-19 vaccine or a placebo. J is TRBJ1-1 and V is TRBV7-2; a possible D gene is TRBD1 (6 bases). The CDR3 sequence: CASSIQGRNTEAFF. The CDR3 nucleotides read TGTGCCAGCAGCATACAGGGCAGGAACACTGAAGCTTTCTTT.